These T cell receptor beta chains were read from a single sample in a study of tumor-infiltrating lymphocytes in oesophageal squamous cell carcinoma. TCRdb independently ran MiXCR on the PCR reads; one entry per CDR3 protein. The profile shows nearly 20,000 distinct CDR3 sequences, roughly 37% of them singletons. Sequencing used blood. These receptors were obtained from a male donor with esophageal squamous cell carcinoma. Both conserved end residues are part of each CDR3. A D gene is named only where the DNA matches it firmly. Part of the rows lack a size; the others show once, few, many or a class for expanded clones.

clone_size,d_call,j_call,v_call,cdr3_aa,cdr3_nt
few,NA,TRBJ2-1,TRBV7-2,CASSSWKGGYNEQFF,TGTGCCAGCAGCTCCTGGAAGGGGGGGTACAATGAGCAGTTCTTC
many,TRBD1,TRBJ1-1,TRBV7-3,CASSPTGGTEAFF,TGTGCCAGCAGCCCTACAGGGGGCACTGAAGCTTTCTTT
medium-sized,NA,TRBJ1-5,TRBV12-3/TRBV12-4,CASSFRYSNQPQHF,TGTGCCAGCAGTTTTCGGTATAGCAATCAGCCCCAGCATTTT
medium-sized,TRBD2,TRBJ2-1,TRBV6-6,CASSYSWASGNNEQFF,TGTGCCAGCAGTTACTCGTGGGCTAGCGGGAACAATGAGCAGTTCTTC
few,TRBD1,TRBJ2-4,TRBV7-2,CASSLGPTPRTGGEEQYF,TGTGCCAGCAGCTTAGGCCCTACTCCCCGGACAGGGGGAGAGGAGCAGTACTTC
NA,NA,TRBJ2-3,TRBV5-4,CASSLYRTGTSGELYF,TGTGCCAGCAGCTTGTACCGGACAGGGACGAGCGGGGAGCTGTATTTT
NA,NA,TRBJ2-2,TRBV7-2,CASSLVAIGELFF,TGTGCCAGCAGCTTAGTGGCGATCGGGGAGCTGTTTTTT
NA,NA,TRBJ2-6,TRBV5-1,CANLGQGRTWLHLRF,NA
few,TRBD1,TRBJ1-5,TRBV4-1,CASSQGDRVDQPQHF,TGCGCCAGCAGCCAAGGGGACAGGGTAGATCAGCCCCAGCATTTT
many,TRBD2,TRBJ2-7,TRBV18,CASSAQRGKFSYEQYF,TGTGCCAGCTCAGCACAGCGGGGCAAGTTCTCCTACGAGCAGTACTTC
many,TRBD2,TRBJ2-5,TRBV5-1,CASSWGGEQETQYF,TGCGCCAGCAGCTGGGGGGGTGAGCAAGAGACCCAGTACTTC
NA,NA,TRBJ1-2,TRBV7-2,CASSLLPGGYTF,TGTGCCAGCAGCTTATTGCCAGGGGGCTACACCTTC
few,TRBD2,TRBJ2-7,TRBV7-2,CASSLTSGTYEQYF,TGTGCCAGCAGCTTGACTAGCGGAACCTACGAGCAGTACTTC
NA,TRBD1,TRBJ2-3,TRBV7-2,CASSPGRGQGRDTQYF,TGTGCCAGCAGCCCGGGGAGAGGACAGGGCCGGGATACGCAGTATTTT
few,NA,TRBJ2-1,TRBV28,CASSSSGLNNEQFF,TGTGCCAGCTCGTCGAGTGGGCTTAACAATGAGCAGTTCTTC
NA,NA,TRBJ2-1,TRBV11-2,CASSFSMSPAQETQFF,TGTGCCAGCAGCTTCTCCATGTCTCCGGCACAAGAGACCCAGTTCTTC
NA,TRBD2,TRBJ2-1,TRBV7-6,CASSLSRREARNEQFF,TGTGCCAGCAGCTTAAGCCGGCGGGAGGCTCGGAATGAGCAGTTCTTC
NA,NA,TRBJ2-7,TRBV9,CASSVDSRRGYEQYF,TGTGCCAGCAGCGTAGATAGCCGACGGGGGTACGAGCAGTACTTC
NA,TRBD2,TRBJ2-5,TRBV7-6,CAALASGRETQYF,TGTGCAGCCCTAGCTAGCGGGAGGGAGACCCAGTACTTC
medium-sized,NA,TRBJ2-7,TRBV7-9,CASSQQSGDVYEQYF,TGTGCCAGCAGTCAACAATCAGGGGACGTCTACGAGCAGTACTTC
NA,TRBD1,TRBJ2-5,TRBV7-6,CASSFYGTDRGTQYF,TGTGCCAGCAGCTTTTACGGAACGGACAGGGGGACCCAGTACTTC
NA,NA,TRBJ2-7,TRBV7-5,CISVPAAWRDRGYNEQFF,NA
many,TRBD1,TRBJ2-1,TRBV7-2,CASSWGQTNEQFF,TGTGCCAGCAGCTGGGGACAGACAAATGAGCAGTTCTTC
medium-sized,NA,TRBJ1-4,TRBV10-3,CAISEKGEKLFF,TGTGCCATCAGTGAAAAGGGAGAAAAACTGTTTTTT
NA,TRBD2,TRBJ2-1,TRBV7-3,CASSSQRTSSYNEQFF,TGTGCCAGCAGCTCCCAACGGACTAGCTCCTACAATGAGCAGTTCTTC
once,NA,TRBJ2-3,TRBV12-3/TRBV12-4,CASSRNSGTYWTDTQYF,TGTGCCAGCAGTCGAAACTCCGGGACCTACTGGACAGATACGCAGTATTTT
many,TRBD1,TRBJ2-5,TRBV7-2,CASSAAGQGWETQYF,TGTGCCAGCAGCGCCGCGGGACAGGGGTGGGAGACCCAGTACTTC
NA,TRBD2,TRBJ2-2,TRBV12-3/TRBV12-4,CASRLAGGNTGELFF,TGTGCCAGCAGGCTAGCGGGAGGGAACACCGGGGAGCTGTTTTTT
once,NA,TRBJ2-1,TRBV7-3,CASSLVEDEQFF,TGTGCCAGCAGCTTAGTGGAAGATGAGCAGTTCTTC
NA,NA,TRBJ2-3,TRBV7-4,CASSALGHPDTQYF,TGTGCCAGCAGCGCCCTGGGACATCCAGATACGCAGTATTTT
NA,NA,TRBJ1-1,TRBV2,CASSGDRNTEAFF,TGTGCCAGCAGTGGCGACAGGAACACTGAAGCTTTCTTT
many,NA,TRBJ2-7,TRBV27,CASSSGTASYEQYF,TGTGCCAGCAGTTCCGGGACGGCCTCCTACGAGCAGTACTTC
NA,TRBD2,TRBJ2-1,TRBV7-6,CASSLVLAGGNEQFF,TGTGCCAGCAGCTTAGTACTAGCGGGAGGGAATGAGCAGTTCTTC
few,NA,TRBJ2-1,TRBV7-7,CASSLEEATNNEQFF,TGTGCTAGCAGCTTAGAAGAGGCTACCAACAATGAGCAGTTCTTC
many,NA,TRBJ2-7,TRBV5-4,CASSATRSDEQYF,TGTGCCAGCAGCGCCACTAGGTCGGATGAGCAGTACTTC
many,NA,TRBJ1-2,TRBV4-2,CASSKDRDTTYGYTF,TGTGCCAGCAGCAAAGACCGGGACACGACCTATGGCTACACCTTC
few,NA,TRBJ1-2,TRBV3-1,CASRQRGDYGYTF,TGTGCCAGCAGGCAGAGGGGGGACTATGGCTACACCTTC
few,NA,TRBJ2-4,TRBV7-6,CASSLEAGWENIQYF,TGTGCCAGCAGCTTAGAGGCGGGATGGGAAAACATTCAGTACTTC
once,TRBD2,TRBJ2-1,TRBV6-6,CASSSGTSGRRGEQFF,TGTGCCAGCAGTTCCGGGACTAGCGGGAGGAGGGGTGAGCAGTTCTTC
many,TRBD1,TRBJ2-1,TRBV5-6,CASSLYRDREYNEQFF,TGTGCCAGCAGCCTATACCGGGACAGGGAGTACAATGAGCAGTTCTTC
many,NA,TRBJ1-3,TRBV5-8,CASSLDNSGNTIYF,TGTGCCAGCAGCTTGGACAACTCTGGAAACACCATATATTTT
many,TRBD2,TRBJ2-2,TRBV10-2,CASSRTGGTGELFF,TGCGCCAGCAGTAGGACGGGAGGCACCGGGGAGCTGTTTTTT
NA,TRBD1,TRBJ2-7,TRBV11-2,CASSSLYVLGQGVVEQYF,TGTGCCAGCAGCTCCCTCTACGTTCTCGGACAGGGGGTTGTCGAGCAGTACTTC
NA,NA,TRBJ2-7,TRBV7-9,CASSRSIVSYEQYF,TGTGCCAGCAGCCGTTCAATCGTTTCCTACGAGCAGTACTTC
many,NA,TRBJ2-5,TRBV5-4,CASSFQETQYF,TGTGCCAGCAGCTTTCAAGAGACCCAGTACTTC
many,NA,TRBJ2-7,TRBV24-1,CATSESGATYEQYF,TGTGCCACCAGTGAATCTGGGGCGACCTACGAGCAGTACTTC
medium-sized,TRBD1,TRBJ1-1,TRBV12-3/TRBV12-4,CASSFGTERGTEAFF,TGTGCCAGCAGTTTTGGGACAGAACGAGGCACTGAAGCTTTCTTT
many,NA,TRBJ2-2,TRBV27,CASSLSETYTGELFF,TGTGCCAGCAGTTTGAGTGAGACTTACACCGGGGAGCTGTTTTTT
many,NA,TRBJ2-6,TRBV10-3,CAITETGPSGANVLTF,TGTGCCATCACAGAAACAGGGCCCTCTGGGGCCAACGTCCTGACTTTC
NA,NA,TRBJ2-1,TRBV6-6,CASRTTLGEQFF,TGTGCCAGCAGAACTACCCTCGGTGAGCAGTTCTTC
medium-sized,NA,TRBJ2-5,TRBV6-1,CASSPDGHQETQYF,TGTGCCAGCAGCCCGGACGGACACCAAGAGACCCAGTACTTC
NA,TRBD2,TRBJ2-2,TRBV12-3/TRBV12-4,CASSSPLAGGHTGELFF,TGTGCCAGCAGTTCCCCGCTAGCGGGAGGCCACACCGGGGAGCTGTTTTTT
NA,TRBD2,TRBJ2-1,TRBV12-3/TRBV12-4,CASSSSGFFGNEQFF,TGTGCCAGCAGTAGTAGCGGGTTCTTCGGCAATGAGCAGTTCTTC